The source of this T cell receptor (beta chain) is a study of CD8 T cells in Susac syndrome. RNA, at about 0.45 to 1 ug, was reverse transcribed with random hexamers. Multiplex PCR with immunoSEQ amplified the TCR beta CDR3 across 54 Vbeta and 13 Jbeta. TCRdb fed the immunoSEQ multiplex PCR reads into MiXCR, producing one record per CDR3 protein. The sample yields 150,000 to 200,000 distinct CDR3 sequences, about 95% seen once. Germline V lookup: CDR1 PRHDT, CDR2 FYEKMQ (reference sequence). V gave up 2 bases and J gave up 4 bases, with 5 bases separating them. The CDR3 covers 12 residues. TCR beta sequences were obtained from blood CD8+ and CD4+ T cells. Negative isolation was used for CD8+ and CD4+ T cells, and FACS enrichment was applied to TEMRA cells.

Specimen: CD4+ T cells from PBMCs. The receptor comes from a human donor with multiple sclerosis. This chain connects TRBV13 to TRBJ2-5; D call uncertain. CDR3 sequence (DNA): TGTGCCAGCAGCTTACAGGCAGAGACCCAGTACTTC. Amino acid sequence: CASSLQAETQYF.